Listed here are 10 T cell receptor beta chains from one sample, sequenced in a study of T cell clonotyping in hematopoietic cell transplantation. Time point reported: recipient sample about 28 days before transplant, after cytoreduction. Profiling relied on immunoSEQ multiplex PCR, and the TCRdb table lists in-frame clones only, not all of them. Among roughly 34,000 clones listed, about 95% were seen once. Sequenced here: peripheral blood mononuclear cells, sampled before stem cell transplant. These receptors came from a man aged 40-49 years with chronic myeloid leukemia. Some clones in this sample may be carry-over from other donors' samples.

CDR3 bases: TGTGCCAGCAAGGGGGCCGGGCTCTACGAGCAGTACTTC. This gives the protein CASKGAGLYEQYF. This sequence joins TRBV25-1 and TRBJ2-7, with TRBD1 identical over 7 bases. Germline CDR1 and CDR2: MGHDK and SYGVNS. J was trimmed by 3 bases and V by 7 bases; bases with no gene match: 6. The CDR3 runs 13 residues.

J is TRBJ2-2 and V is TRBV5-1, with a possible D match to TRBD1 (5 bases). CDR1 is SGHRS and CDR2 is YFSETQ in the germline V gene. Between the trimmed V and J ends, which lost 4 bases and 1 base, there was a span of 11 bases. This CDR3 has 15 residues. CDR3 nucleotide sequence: TGCGCCAGCAGCCGGCTAACAGGGAACACCGGGGAGCTGTTTTTT. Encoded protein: CASSRLTGNTGELFF.

CDR3 amino acids: CASSFWTGTNEKLFF. CDR3 DNA: TGTGCCAGCAGTTTTTGGACAGGGACTAATGAAAAACTGTTTTTT. The V and J genes are TRBV28 and TRBJ1-4; TRBD1 matches 8 bases. The V segment lost 3 bases and the J segment 2 bases; nucleotides outside the gene matches: 2. Germline V gene lookup returns CDR1 MDHEN and CDR2 SYDVKM. The CDR3 runs to 15 residues.

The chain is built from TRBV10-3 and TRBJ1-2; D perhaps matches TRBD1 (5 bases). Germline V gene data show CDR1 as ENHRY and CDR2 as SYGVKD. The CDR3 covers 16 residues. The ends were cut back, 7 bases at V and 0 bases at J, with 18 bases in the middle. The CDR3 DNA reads TGTGCCATCAATCGGGCAGGGTCACCTACTAACTATGGCTACACCTTC. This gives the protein CAINRAGSPTNYGYTF.

The CDR3 DNA is TGCGCCAGCAGCCAAGGAACGAGCGGGGGCTACGAGCAGTACTTC. It encodes CASSQGTSGGYEQYF. This rearrangement joins TRBV4-1 to TRBJ2-7; 8 bases map to TRBD2. V trimming: 1 base; J trimming: 3 bases; junction bases outside the gene matches: 5. Germline CDR1 reads MGHRA; CDR2 reads YSYEKL. The CDR3 sequence is 15 residues long.

The CDR3 loop reads CASSQVAVSTDTQYF. CDR3 nucleotides: TGCGCCAGCAGCCAAGTGGCGGTTAGCACAGATACGCAGTATTTT. J is TRBJ2-3 and V is TRBV4-1; D is unresolved. Germline V lookup: CDR1 MGHRA, CDR2 YSYEKL. The CDR3 has 15 residues. V was trimmed by 1 base and J by 0 bases, leaving 8 bases between them.

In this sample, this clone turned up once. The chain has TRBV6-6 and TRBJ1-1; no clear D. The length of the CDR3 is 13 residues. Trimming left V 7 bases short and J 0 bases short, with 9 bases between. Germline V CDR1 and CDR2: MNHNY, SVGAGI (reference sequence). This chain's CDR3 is CASIRTMNTEAFF. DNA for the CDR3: TGTGCCAGCATCAGAACCATGAACACTGAAGCTTTCTTT.

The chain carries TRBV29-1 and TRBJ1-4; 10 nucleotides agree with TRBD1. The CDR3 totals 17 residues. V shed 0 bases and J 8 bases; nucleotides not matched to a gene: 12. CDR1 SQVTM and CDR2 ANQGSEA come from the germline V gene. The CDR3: CSVEDRDRGDQPEKLFF. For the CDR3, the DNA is TGCAGCGTTGAAGACCGGGACAGGGGAGATCAACCCGAAAAACTGTTTTTT.

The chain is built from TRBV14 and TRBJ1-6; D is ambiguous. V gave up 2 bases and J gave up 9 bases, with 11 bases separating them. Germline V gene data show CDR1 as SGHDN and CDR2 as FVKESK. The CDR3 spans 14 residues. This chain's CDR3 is CASSQQAYASPLHF. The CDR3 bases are TGTGCCAGCAGCCAACAGGCGTACGCTTCACCCCTCCACTTT.

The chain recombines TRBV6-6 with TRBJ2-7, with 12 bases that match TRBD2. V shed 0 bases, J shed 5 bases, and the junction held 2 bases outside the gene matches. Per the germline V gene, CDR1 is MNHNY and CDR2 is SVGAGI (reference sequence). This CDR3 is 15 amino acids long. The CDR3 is CASSYSASGGDEQYF. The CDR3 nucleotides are TGTGCCAGCAGTTACTCGGCTAGCGGGGGGGACGAGCAGTACTTC.